This is a list of T cell receptor beta chains from one sample in a study of shared clonotypes between healthy human individuals. The data were produced by immunoSEQ multiplex PCR, yet TCRdb's version contains in-frame clones alone and is incomplete. The top ten clones hold 0.85% to 1% of a sample with around 1,100,000 clones, 60% to 80% of them seen once. Input material: memory CD4+ T cells from PBMCs. Receptor source: a man between 18 and 29 years old in good health. Some clones in this sample may be carry-over from other donors' samples. Both conserved end residues are part of each CDR3. The D gene is left open where the match is weak. Size tells how often a clone was seen (once, few, many) or the class of an expanded clone, and some rows leave it out.

clone size,D gene,J gene,V gene,CDR3 DNA,CDR3 protein
NA,NA,TRBJ1-5,TRBV27,TGTGCCAGCAGTTTACGACCGACCTACCAGCCCCAGCATTTT,CASSLRPTYQPQHF
NA,NA,TRBJ1-1,TRBV6-5,TGTGCCAGCACCGGGACCGGTAGGTACACTGAAGCTTTCTTT,CASTGTGRYTEAFF
NA,TRBD1,TRBJ2-7,TRBV2,TGTGCCAGCAGTGAACGGGACAGCCTTCTGGGCGAGCAGTACTTC,CASSERDSLLGEQYF
many,NA,TRBJ2-1,TRBV5-4,TGTGCCAGCAGCGACTACAATGAGCAGTTCTTC,CASSDYNEQFF
NA,TRBD1,TRBJ2-4,TRBV27,TGTGCCAGCAGCATAGGGGCAGGGGGAAACATTCAGTACTTC,CASSIGAGGNIQYF
NA,NA,TRBJ1-1,TRBV28,TGTGCCACCAAGGGGGGTTCTGAAGCTTTCTTT,CATKGGSEAFF
NA,TRBD1,TRBJ2-5,TRBV5-1,TGCGCCAGCAGCTACCTGACAGGGAAGGAGACCCAGTACTTC,CASSYLTGKETQYF
NA,NA,TRBJ2-7,TRBV5-1,TGCGCCAGCAGCTTGGGGGTTGGGGTCTCCTACGAGCAGTACTTC,CASSLGVGVSYEQYF
NA,NA,TRBJ2-5,TRBV18,TGTGCCAGCTCACTTTCTAATTTGGGAGAGACCCAGTACTTC,CASSLSNLGETQYF
NA,NA,TRBJ2-5,TRBV5-4,TGTGCCAGCAGCCAACCAACGGGCGGCCAAGAGACCCAGTACTTC,CASSQPTGGQETQYF
NA,NA,TRBJ1-1,TRBV6-4,TGTGCCAGCAGTGCCGGGTGGGGGAGCACTGAAGCTTTCTTT,CASSAGWGSTEAFF
NA,NA,TRBJ2-1,TRBV11-2,TGTGCCAGCAGCTTGAGGGAAGTCGATGAGCAGTTCTTC,CASSLREVDEQFF
NA,NA,TRBJ1-4,TRBV5-1,TGCGCCAGCAGCTTAGGCGGGACAAGAGATGAAAAACTGTTTTTT,CASSLGGTRDEKLFF
NA,NA,TRBJ2-2,TRBV19,TGTGCCAGTAGTGGGGGCATGGGCACCGGGGAGCTGTTTTTT,CASSGGMGTGELFF
NA,NA,TRBJ1-2,TRBV6-1,TGTGCCAGCAGTAAAGATACTGGGGGGGGCCACTATGGCTACACCTTC,CASSKDTGGGHYGYTF
NA,NA,TRBJ2-3,TRBV7-6,TGTGCCAGCAGCTTATGGGGGACGACAGATACGCAGTATTTT,CASSLWGTTDTQYF